This entry describes one T cell receptor (beta chain). The antigen is not known. This sample was taken from a study of cytomegalovirus exposure and HLA in healthy donors. Turning to the study itself: From about 179 million T cells, an earlier analysis saw around 120 million unique TCR beta sequences. Of the donors genotyped, several hundred in all, about 81% fell in the Caucasian-associated ancestry cluster.

Both 60 Vbeta primers and 13 Jbeta primers went into the PCR. The data were produced by immunoSEQ multiplex PCR, yet TCRdb's version contains in-frame clones alone and is incomplete. The sample consists of about 150,000 clones, roughly 80% of them appearing once. V gave up 6 bases and J gave up 1 base; unmatched junction bases: 8. The CDR3 totals 16 residues. Germline V gene sequence: CDR1 MDHEN, CDR2 SYDVKM. Whole-study findings and limits: A list of approximately 160 TCR beta chains associated with cytomegalovirus was given. Serostatus for CMV was the only available immune exposure information.

This sequence originates from a man younger than 35 in good health and CMV-seropositive. The sample consisted of PBMCs. The chain uses TRBV28 and TRBJ1-5; TRBD1 matches 8 bases. CDR3 sequence reads: CASSQDRGRSNQPQHF. The CDR3 bases are TGTGCCAGCAGCCAAGACAGGGGTCGAAGCAATCAGCCCCAGCATTTT.